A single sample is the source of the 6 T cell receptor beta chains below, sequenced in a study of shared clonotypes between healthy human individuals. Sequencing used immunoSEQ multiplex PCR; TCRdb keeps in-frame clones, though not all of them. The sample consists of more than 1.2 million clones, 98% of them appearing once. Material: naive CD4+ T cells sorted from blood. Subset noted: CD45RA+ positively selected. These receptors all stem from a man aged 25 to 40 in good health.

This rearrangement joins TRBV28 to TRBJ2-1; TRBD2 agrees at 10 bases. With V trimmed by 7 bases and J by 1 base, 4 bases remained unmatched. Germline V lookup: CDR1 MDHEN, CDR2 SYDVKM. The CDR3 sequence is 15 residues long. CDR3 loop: CASIISGRSYNEQFF. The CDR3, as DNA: TGTGCCAGCATCATTAGCGGGAGGTCCTACAATGAGCAGTTCTTC.

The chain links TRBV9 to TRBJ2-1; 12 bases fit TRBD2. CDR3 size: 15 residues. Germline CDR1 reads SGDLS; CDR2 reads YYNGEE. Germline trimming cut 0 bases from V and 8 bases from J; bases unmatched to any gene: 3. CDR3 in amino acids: CASSVGTSGTHEQFF. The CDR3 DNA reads TGTGCCAGCAGCGTAGGGACTAGCGGGACCCATGAGCAGTTCTTC.

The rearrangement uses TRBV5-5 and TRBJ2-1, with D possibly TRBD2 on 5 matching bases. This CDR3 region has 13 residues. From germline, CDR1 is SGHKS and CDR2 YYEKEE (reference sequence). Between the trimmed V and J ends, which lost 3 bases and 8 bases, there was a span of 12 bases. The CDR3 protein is CASSWTGRYEQFF. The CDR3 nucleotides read TGTGCCAGCAGCTGGACTGGTAGGTATGAGCAGTTCTTC.

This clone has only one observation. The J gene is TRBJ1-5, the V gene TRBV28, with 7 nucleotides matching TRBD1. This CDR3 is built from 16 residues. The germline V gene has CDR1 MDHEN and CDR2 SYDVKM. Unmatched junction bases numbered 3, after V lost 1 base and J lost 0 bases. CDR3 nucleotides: TGTGCCAGCAGTTTATTTAGGACAGGTAGCAATCAGCCCCAGCATTTT. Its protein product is CASSLFRTGSNQPQHF. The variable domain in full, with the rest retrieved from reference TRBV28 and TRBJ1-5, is DVKVTQSSRYLVKRTGEKVFLECVQDMDHENMFWYRQDPGLGLRLIYFSYDVKMKEKGDIPEGYSVSREKKERFSLILESASTNQTSMYLCASSLFRTGSNQPQHFGDGTRLSIL.

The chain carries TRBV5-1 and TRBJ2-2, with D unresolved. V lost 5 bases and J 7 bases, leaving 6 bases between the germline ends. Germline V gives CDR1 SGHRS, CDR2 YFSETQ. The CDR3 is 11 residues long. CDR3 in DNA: TGCGCCAGCAGAGTAGACGGGGAGCTGTTTTTT. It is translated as CASRVDGELFF.

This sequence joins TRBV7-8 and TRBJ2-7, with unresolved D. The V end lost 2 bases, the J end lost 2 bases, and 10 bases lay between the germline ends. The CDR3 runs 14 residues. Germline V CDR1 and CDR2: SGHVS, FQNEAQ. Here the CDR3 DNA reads TGTGCCAGCAGCTTAACGCAAAGAACCTACGAGCAGTACTTC. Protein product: CASSLTQRTYEQYF. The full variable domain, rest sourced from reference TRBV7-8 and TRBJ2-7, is GAGVSQSPRYKVAKRGQDVALRCDPISGHVSLFWYQQALGQGPEFLTYFQNEAQLDKSGLPSDRFFAERPEGSVSTLKIQRTQQEDSAVYLCASSLTQRTYEQYFGPGTRLTVT.